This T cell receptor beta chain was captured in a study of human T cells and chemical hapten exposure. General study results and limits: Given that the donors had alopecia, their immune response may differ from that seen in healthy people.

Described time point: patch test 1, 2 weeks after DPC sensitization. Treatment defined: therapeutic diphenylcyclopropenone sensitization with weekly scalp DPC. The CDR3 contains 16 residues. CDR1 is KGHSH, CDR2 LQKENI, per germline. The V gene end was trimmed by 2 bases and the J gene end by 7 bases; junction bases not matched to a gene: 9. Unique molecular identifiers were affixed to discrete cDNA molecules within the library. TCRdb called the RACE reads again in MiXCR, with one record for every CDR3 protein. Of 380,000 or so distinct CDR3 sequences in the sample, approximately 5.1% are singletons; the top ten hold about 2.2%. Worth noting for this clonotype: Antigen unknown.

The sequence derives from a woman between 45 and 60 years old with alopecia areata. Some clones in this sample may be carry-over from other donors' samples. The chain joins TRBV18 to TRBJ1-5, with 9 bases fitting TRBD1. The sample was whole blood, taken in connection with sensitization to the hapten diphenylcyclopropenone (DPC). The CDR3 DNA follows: TGTGCCAGCTCACCAGGACGGACAGGGGAAGGGCAGCCCCAGCATTTT. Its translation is CASSPGRTGEGQPQHF.